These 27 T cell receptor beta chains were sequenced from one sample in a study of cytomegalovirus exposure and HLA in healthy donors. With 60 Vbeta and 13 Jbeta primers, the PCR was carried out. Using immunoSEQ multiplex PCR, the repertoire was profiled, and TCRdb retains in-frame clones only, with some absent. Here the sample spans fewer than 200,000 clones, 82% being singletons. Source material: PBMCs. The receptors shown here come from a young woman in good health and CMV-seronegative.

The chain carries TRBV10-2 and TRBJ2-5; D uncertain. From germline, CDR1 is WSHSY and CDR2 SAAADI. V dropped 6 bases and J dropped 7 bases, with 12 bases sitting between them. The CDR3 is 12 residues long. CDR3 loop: CASRSPRGTQYF. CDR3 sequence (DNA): TGCGCCAGCAGAAGCCCGCGTGGGACCCAGTACTTC.

The CDR3: CASSLIRGAWNEQFF. In DNA, the CDR3 is TGTGCCAGCAGCTTAATCAGGGGCGCCTGGAATGAGCAGTTCTTC. The chain is built from TRBV7-9 and TRBJ2-1; tentative D call: TRBD1 (6 bases). The CDR3 consists of 15 residues. Germline V gene data show CDR1 as SEHNR and CDR2 as FQNEAQ (reference sequence). Trimming pared 2 bases from V and 7 bases from J, leaving 15 bases between. The whole variable domain, filled in from reference TRBV7-9 and TRBJ2-1, reads DTGVSQNPRHKITKRGQNVTFRCDPISEHNRLYWYRQTLGQGPEFLTYFQNEAQLEKSRLLSDRFSAERPKGSFSTLEIQRTEQGDSAMYLCASSLIRGAWNEQFFGPGTRLTVL.

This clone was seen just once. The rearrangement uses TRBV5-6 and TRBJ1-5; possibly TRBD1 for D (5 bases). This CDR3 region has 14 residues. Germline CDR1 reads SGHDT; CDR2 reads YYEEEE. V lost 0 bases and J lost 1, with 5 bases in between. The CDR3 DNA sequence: TGTGCCAGCAGCTTGGAGGGGAGCAATCAGCCCCAGCATTTT. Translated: CASSLEGSNQPQHF. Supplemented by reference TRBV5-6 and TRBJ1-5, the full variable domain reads DAGVTQSPTHLIKTRGQQVTLRCSPKSGHDTVSWYQQALGQGPQFIFQYYEEEERQRGNFPDRFSGHQFPNYSSELNVNALLLGDSALYLCASSLEGSNQPQHFGDGTRLSIL.

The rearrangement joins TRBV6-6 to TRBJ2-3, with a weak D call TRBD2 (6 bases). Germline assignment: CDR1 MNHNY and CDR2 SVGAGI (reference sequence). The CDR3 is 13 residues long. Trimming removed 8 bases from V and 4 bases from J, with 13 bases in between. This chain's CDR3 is CASHAGPPDTQYF. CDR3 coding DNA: TGTGCCAGCCATGCGGGACCCCCAGATACGCAGTATTTT.

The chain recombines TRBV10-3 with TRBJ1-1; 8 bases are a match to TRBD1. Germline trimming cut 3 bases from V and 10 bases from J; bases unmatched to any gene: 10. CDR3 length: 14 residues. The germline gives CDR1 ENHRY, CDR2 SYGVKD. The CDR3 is CAISEITGGAGAFF. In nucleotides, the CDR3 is TGTGCCATCAGTGAAATAACAGGGGGAGCAGGAGCTTTCTTT.

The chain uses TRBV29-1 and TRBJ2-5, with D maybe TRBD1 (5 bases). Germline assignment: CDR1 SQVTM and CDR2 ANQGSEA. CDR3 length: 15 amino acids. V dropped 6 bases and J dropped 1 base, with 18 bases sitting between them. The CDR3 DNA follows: TGCAGCGTGGCCGGCGCGGTAGGGGTCCAAGAGACCCAGTACTTC. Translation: CSVAGAVGVQETQYF. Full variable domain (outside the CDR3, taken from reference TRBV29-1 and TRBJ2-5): SAVISQKPSRDICQRGTSLTIQCQVDSQVTMMFWYRQQPGQSLTLIATANQGSEATYESGFVIDKFPISRPNLTFSTLTVSNMSPEDSSIYLCSVAGAVGVQETQYFGPGTRLLVL.

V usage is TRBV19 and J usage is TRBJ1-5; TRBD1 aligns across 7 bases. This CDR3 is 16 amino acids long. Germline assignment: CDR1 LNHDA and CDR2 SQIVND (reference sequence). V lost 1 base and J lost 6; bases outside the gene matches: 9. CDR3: CASSIGGDRAAQPQHF. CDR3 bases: TGTGCCAGTAGTATAGGGGGAGACAGGGCCGCTCAGCCCCAGCATTTT.

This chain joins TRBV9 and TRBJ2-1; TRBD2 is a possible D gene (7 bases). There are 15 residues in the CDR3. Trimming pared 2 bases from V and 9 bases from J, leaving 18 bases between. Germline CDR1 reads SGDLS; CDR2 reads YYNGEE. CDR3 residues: CASSVAGVGASEQFF. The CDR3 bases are TGTGCCAGCAGCGTTGCGGGAGTGGGGGCCAGTGAGCAGTTCTTC.

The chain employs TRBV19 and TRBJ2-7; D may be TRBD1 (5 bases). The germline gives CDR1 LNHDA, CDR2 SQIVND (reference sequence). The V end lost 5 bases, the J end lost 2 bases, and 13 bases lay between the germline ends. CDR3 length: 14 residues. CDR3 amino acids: CASSPDSATYEQYF. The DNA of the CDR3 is TGTGCCAGTAGTCCAGACAGCGCTACCTACGAGCAGTACTTC.

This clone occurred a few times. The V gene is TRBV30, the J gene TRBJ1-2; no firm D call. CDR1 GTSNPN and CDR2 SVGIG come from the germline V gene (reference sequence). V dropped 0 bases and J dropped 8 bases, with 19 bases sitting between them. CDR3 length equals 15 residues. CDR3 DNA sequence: TGTGCCTGGAGTGTACTAGGGTACACCCTAGGAGGCTACACCTTC. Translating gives CAWSVLGYTLGGYTF.

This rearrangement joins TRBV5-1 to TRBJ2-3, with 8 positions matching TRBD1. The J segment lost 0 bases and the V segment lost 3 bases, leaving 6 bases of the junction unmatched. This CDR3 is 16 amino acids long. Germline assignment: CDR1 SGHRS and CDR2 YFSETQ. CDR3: CASSSPGQASTDTQYF. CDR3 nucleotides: TGCGCCAGCAGCTCCCCGGGACAGGCTAGCACAGATACGCAGTATTTT.

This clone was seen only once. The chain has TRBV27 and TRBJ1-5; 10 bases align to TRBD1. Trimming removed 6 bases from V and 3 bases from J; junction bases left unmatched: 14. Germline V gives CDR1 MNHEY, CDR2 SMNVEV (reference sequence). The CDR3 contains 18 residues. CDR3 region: CASRGSPGQGSPNQPQHF. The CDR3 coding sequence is TGTGCCAGCAGGGGGAGCCCGGGACAGGGGTCTCCCAATCAGCCCCAGCATTTT.

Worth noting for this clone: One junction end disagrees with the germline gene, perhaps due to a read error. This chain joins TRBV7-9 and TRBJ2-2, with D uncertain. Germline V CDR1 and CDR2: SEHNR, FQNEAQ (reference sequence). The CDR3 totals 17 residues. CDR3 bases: TGTTCCAGCAGTTACCCATCGACGGCGGCGAACACCGGGGAGCTGTTTTTT. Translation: CSSSYPSTAANTGELFF.

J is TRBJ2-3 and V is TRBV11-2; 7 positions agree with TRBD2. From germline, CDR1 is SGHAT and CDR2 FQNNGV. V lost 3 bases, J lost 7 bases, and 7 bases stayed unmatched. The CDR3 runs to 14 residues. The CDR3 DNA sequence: TGTGCCAGCAGCTTTTCGGGGGAGGGGCATACGCAGTATTTT. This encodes CASSFSGEGHTQYF. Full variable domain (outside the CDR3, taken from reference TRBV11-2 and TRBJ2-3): EAGVAQSPRYKIIEKRQSVAFWCNPISGHATLYWYQQILGQGPKLLIQFQNNGVVDDSQLPKDRFSAERLKGVDSTLKIQPAKLEDSAVYLCASSFSGEGHTQYFGPGTRLTVL.

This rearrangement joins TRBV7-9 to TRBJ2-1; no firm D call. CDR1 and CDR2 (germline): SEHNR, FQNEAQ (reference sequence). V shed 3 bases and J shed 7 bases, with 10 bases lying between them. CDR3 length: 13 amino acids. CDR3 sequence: CASSFNTDNEQFF. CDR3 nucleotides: TGTGCCAGCAGCTTTAACACCGATAATGAGCAGTTCTTC. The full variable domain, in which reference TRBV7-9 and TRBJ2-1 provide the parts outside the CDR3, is DTGVSQNPRHKITKRGQNVTFRCDPISEHNRLYWYRQTLGQGPEFLTYFQNEAQLEKSRLLSDRFSAERPKGSFSTLEIQRTEQGDSAMYLCASSFNTDNEQFFGPGTRLTVL.

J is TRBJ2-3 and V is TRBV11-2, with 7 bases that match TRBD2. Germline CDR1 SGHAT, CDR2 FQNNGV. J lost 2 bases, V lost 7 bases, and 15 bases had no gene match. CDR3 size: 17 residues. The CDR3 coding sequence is TGTGCCAGCACCGAATGGCCCCTAGCGGAGGCCACAGATACGCAGTATTTT. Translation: CASTEWPLAEATDTQYF.

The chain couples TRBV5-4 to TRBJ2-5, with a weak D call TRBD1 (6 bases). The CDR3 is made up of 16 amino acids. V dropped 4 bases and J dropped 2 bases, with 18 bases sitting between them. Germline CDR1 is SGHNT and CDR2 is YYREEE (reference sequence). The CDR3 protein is CASSSGDRFYQETQYF. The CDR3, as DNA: TGTGCCAGCAGCAGCGGCGACAGGTTTTATCAAGAGACCCAGTACTTC.

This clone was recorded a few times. The CDR3 bases are TGTGCCAGCAGCTTCCTGAGAGACTCTGGAAACACCATATATTTT. This encodes CASSFLRDSGNTIYF. The chain has TRBV13 and TRBJ1-3; D remains unclear. The CDR3 spans 15 residues. V lost 3 bases and J lost 0, with 9 bases in between. Looked up from germline, CDR1 is PRHDT and CDR2 is FYEKMQ (reference sequence). The full variable domain, completed using reference TRBV13 and TRBJ1-3, is AAGVIQSPRHLIKEKRETATLKCYPIPRHDTVYWYQQGPGQDPQFLISFYEKMQSDKGSIPDRFSAQQFSDYHSELNMSSLELGDSALYFCASSFLRDSGNTIYFGEGSWLTVV.

The CDR3 region is CASGGDRGNYGYTF. The CDR3 nucleotides read TGTGCTAGTGGTGGGGACAGGGGTAACTATGGCTACACCTTC. This chain connects TRBV12-5 to TRBJ1-2; 10 nucleotides match TRBD1. This CDR3 contains 14 residues. Trimming at V came to 5 bases and at J to 1 base, leaving 1 base not matched to a gene. Germline CDR1 reads LGHNT; CDR2 reads FRNRAP.

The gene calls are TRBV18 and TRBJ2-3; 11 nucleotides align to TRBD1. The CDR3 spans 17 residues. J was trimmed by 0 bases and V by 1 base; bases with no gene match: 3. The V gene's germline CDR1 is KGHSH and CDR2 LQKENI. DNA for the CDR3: TGTGCCAGCTCACCACGGGACAGGGGGATAAGCACAGATACGCAGTATTTT. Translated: CASSPRDRGISTDTQYF. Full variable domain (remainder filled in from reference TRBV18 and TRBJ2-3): NAGVMQNPRHLVRRRGQEARLRCSPMKGHSHVYWYRQLPEEGLKFMVYLQKENIIDESGMPKERFSAEFPKEGPSILRIQQVVRGDSAAYFCASSPRDRGISTDTQYFGPGTRLTVL.

CDR3 amino acids: CASSLDWGGGSEAFF. The CDR3 bases are TGTGCCAGCAGCTTAGATTGGGGAGGTGGCTCTGAAGCTTTCTTT. This chain links TRBV7-2 with TRBJ1-1; the D is unclear. V lost 1 base, J lost 6 bases, and 15 bases lay in between. Looked up from germline, CDR1 is SGHTA and CDR2 is FQGNSA. The CDR3 has 15 residues.

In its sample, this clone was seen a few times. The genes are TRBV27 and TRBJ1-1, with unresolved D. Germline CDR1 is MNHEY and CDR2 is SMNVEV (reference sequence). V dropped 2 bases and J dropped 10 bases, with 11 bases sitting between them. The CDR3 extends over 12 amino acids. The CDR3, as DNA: TGTGCCAGCAGTTTACCTTTTGGGAGAGCTTTCTTT. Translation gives CASSLPFGRAFF.

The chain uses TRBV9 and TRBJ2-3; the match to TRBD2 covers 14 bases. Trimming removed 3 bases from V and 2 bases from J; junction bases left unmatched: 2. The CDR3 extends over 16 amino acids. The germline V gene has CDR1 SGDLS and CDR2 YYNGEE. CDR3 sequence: CASSGLAGGVTDTQYF. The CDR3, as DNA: TGTGCCAGCAGCGGACTAGCGGGAGGGGTCACAGATACGCAGTATTTT.

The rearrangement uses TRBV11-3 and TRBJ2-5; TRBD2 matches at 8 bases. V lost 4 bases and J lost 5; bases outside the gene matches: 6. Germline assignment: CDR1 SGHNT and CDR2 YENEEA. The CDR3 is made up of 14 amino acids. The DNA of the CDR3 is TGTGCCAGCAGCTCCGGGGGGGATCGGGAGACCCAGTACTTC. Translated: CASSSGGDRETQYF.

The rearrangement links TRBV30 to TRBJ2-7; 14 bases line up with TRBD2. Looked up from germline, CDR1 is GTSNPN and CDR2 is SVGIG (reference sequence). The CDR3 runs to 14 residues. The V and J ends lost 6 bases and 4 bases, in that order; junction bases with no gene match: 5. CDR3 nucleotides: TGTGCCTGTACCCGGACTAGCGGGAGGTACGAGCAGTACTTC. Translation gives CACTRTSGRYEQYF.

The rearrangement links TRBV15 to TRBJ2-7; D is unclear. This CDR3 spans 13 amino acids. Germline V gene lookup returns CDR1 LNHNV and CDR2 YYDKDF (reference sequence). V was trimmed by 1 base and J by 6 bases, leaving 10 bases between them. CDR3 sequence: CATSRGPSPEQYF. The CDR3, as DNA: TGTGCCACCAGCAGAGGCCCGAGCCCCGAGCAGTACTTC.

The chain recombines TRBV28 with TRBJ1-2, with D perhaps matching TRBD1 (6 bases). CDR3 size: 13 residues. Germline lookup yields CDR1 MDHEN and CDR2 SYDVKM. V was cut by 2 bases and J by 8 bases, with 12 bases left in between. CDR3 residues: CASSLMGAKGYTF. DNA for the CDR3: TGTGCCAGCAGTTTAATGGGGGCTAAGGGCTACACCTTC.